Each of the 3 T cell receptor beta chains below was sequenced from the same sample in a study of blood T cell repertoires in COVID-19. The protocol was immunoSEQ multiplex PCR, while the TCRdb copy is restricted to in-frame clones and leaves out a portion. This sample has under 250,000 clones, with around 84% found just once. Specimen: peripheral blood. The receptors derive from a man between 50 and 59 years old who had recovered from COVID-19.

Concerning this clone: Other DNA sequences from this sample encode an identical CDR3 as well. V is TRBV28 and J is TRBJ2-3; TRBD2 might be the D (6 bases). This CDR3 is built from 14 residues. The V gene lost 2 bases and the J gene lost 0 bases, with 6 bases spanning the gap. Germline V CDR1 and CDR2: MDHEN, SYDVKM. This CDR3 is CASSLGGSTDTQYF. DNA for the CDR3: TGTGCCAGCAGTTTAGGAGGGAGCACAGATACGCAGTATTTT.

The rearrangement joins TRBV5-1 to TRBJ1-5; D remains ambiguous. CDR1 and CDR2 from the germline V gene are SGHRS and YFSETQ. The length of the CDR3 is 16 residues. V gave up 0 bases and J gave up 8 bases, with 18 bases separating them. The CDR3 sequence is CASSLGTVSPLEPQHF. CDR3 DNA sequence: TGCGCCAGCAGCTTGGGCACAGTGTCCCCGTTGGAGCCCCAGCATTTT.

The genes are TRBV10-3 and TRBJ1-2, with a possible D match to TRBD1 (6 bases). Trimming removed 7 bases from V and 0 bases from J, with 9 bases in between. CDR3 size: 13 residues. CDR1 ENHRY and CDR2 SYGVKD come from the germline V gene. CDR3 region: CAITQGTNYGYTF. The DNA for the CDR3 is TGTGCCATCACCCAGGGGACTAACTATGGCTACACCTTC.